The subject of this entry is one TCR beta chain. This clonotype was counted many times. This clone's antigen is unknown. Per-nucleotide qualities are absent, and no much larger clonotype sits a single base away. The sample is drawn from a study of regulatory T cells in long-lasting Graves disease (dated by TCRdb to the early 2020s). About the investigation overall: In the newly diagnosed Graves' disease group, patients had been taking antithyroid drugs for less than 3 months. This study used TCR sequencing and RNA sequencing of peripheral blood to compare persistent Graves' disease patients against newly diagnosed Graves' disease patients. The study was conducted in China and was registered as a clinical trial. A total of roughly 35 samples underwent TCR sequencing: around 13 from persistent and around 20 from newly diagnosed Graves' disease patients.

The time point label, as the study defines it: newly diagnosed GD, antithyroid drugs for less than 3 months. For both TCR sequencing and RNA sequencing, RNA was extracted from PBMCs using TRIzol. Graves' disease was diagnosed according to American Thyroid Association guidelines. Patients for the study were recruited at an endocrinology department in Xi'an, China. Each patient gave 9 to 10 milliliters of peripheral blood, collected in an EDTA anticoagulant tube. Ficoll Paque Plus density gradient separation was used to isolate PBMCs, and no further T cell sorting was performed. An Agilent 2100 Bioanalyzer and agarose gel were used to assess RNA quality, and a NanoDrop 2000 was used to measure RNA concentration. The CDR3 numbers 15 residues from cysteine through phenylalanine. This entry keeps only the CDR3 DNA: 45 bases, framed from base 1. The germline V gene specifies SGDLS as CDR1 and YYNGEE as CDR2. V is pared back by 3 bases and J by 4 bases, with 16 bases lying between the germline termini.

To prepare the library, multiplex PCR was applied. For sequencing, an Illumina HiSeq 4000 was employed. iRepertoire HTBI primers and Arm-PCR amplification of CDR3 regions were used to construct TCR beta libraries. Gel purification was performed on PCR products prior to sequencing. The original pipeline was this. Gene usage analysis of CDR3 amino acid clonotypes relied on the 62 TRBV and 14 TRBJ segments identified across samples. Filtered high-quality paired reads were merged into contigs using COPE and FqMerger. Contigs were aligned with BLAST to IMGT TRBV, TRBD and TRBJ reference genes, and CDR3 was defined per IMGT. Any clonotype with a frequency above 0.1% was classified as a highly expanded clone. Repertoire diversity was measured by Shannon entropy, and V-J evenness by the Gini coefficient. A clonotype found in more than one individual was treated as public. TCRdb reprocessed the public reads (quality trimming at Q25 with fastp, clone calling with MiXCR) and kept in-frame beta chains. Every distinct CDR3 protein forms one entry, paired with its most common genes and DNA. The V and J calls shown here were made by TCRdb, not taken from the authors' results. In this sample the table shows over 200,000 distinct CDR3 sequences, around 18% of which occur a single time. The top ten hold 14% of the sample.

On the study overall, not on this receptor specifically: The study examined only peripheral blood because the primary lesion, thyroid tissue, could not be accessed. The authors acknowledged the small sample size as a limitation that may reduce accuracy. Persistent Graves' disease patients showed lower TCR Shannon entropy and fewer highly expanded clones than newly diagnosed patients, suggesting clonal expansion. Sequencing and analysis were restricted to the TCR beta chain. Persistent patients shared more public clonotypes among themselves (around 2,500) than newly diagnosed patients did (about 900). Preferential use of TRBV28, TRBJ1-2 and TRBJ2-5 was observed in persistent disease, whereas TRBV20-1 and TRBJ2-1 were favored in newly diagnosed disease.

These same data were also listed under a study on T cells in Graves' hyperthyroidism and ophthalmopathy. The second source states: Stable Graves' hyperthyroidism was defined as no progression to ophthalmopathy during 18 months of follow-up. Hyperthyroidism patients were newly diagnosed, with disease duration under 2 months, and aged 18 to 65 years. The study excluded patients with uncontrolled infections, other autoimmune diseases, pregnancy or lactation. Clinical symptoms, serum thyroxine and TRAb, thyroid ultrasound, and orbital computed tomography formed the basis for the diagnoses. A first-round RT-PCR of the TCR CDR3 used the HTBI primer set with the Qiagen OneStep RT-PCR kit. Most expanded thyroid clonotypes (frequency above 0.001) were also found in blood, which suggests that blood repertoires may mirror thyroid immune responses. Ophthalmopathy was separated from stable hyperthyroidism by a 13 V-J signature model, with approximately 85% sensitivity and approximately 81% specificity obtained in cross-validation and 80%/75% obtained in testing. During validation, the model predicted progression to ophthalmopathy a median of around 6 months ahead of onset, with just under 71% sensitivity and under 85% specificity. To identify distinguishing TCR V-J signatures, a discovery cohort of about 95 patients was used, comprising 43 with Graves' ophthalmopathy and around 60 with stable Graves' hyperthyroidism. Prospective prediction of ophthalmopathy was tested in an independent validation cohort of 18 to 20 hyperthyroidism patients and 15 to 17 patients who later progressed to ophthalmopathy. The approximately 100 discovery patients were divided at random into training and test sets in a 7:3 ratio. Thyroid tissue and blood T-cell repertoires from six Graves' hyperthyroidism patients were also compared in the study. After sampling, hyperthyroidism patients received methimazole starting at 30 mg daily, and ophthalmopathy patients received high-dose intravenous methylprednisolone. Libraries were constructed in a second round of multiplex PCR, after which size selection and purification were carried out. Paired-end sequencing of the libraries was performed with 100 bp reads on an Illumina HiSeq2000. Raw data were processed with SOAPnuke, discarding reads with adapters, uncalled bases, mean Phred below 15, or no exact constant-primer or identifier match. COPE v1.2.5 was used to merge the high-quality paired reads, and each unique nucleotide sequence was defined as a clonotype. MiTCR v1.1 was used to align clonotypes to the IMGT TRBV, TRBD and TRBJ reference segments. The analysis was restricted to V-J combinations with a frequency above 0.0001, which together covered over 99% of the repertoires. A TCS score was defined as the ratio between F50 (clonal expansion) and ExV (chaos), using BLOSUM62-based TCRdist between CDR3 peptides within each V-J. Welch's t-statistics and random forest reduced fewer than 550 V-J features to under 15, which were used in a naive Bayes classifier (R e1071). Sample size was not statistically predetermined, and blinding of investigators to group allocation was not performed. The paper reports TCR Vbeta CDR3 sequencing of some 140 peripheral blood samples: around 45 ophthalmopathy, under 80 hyperthyroidism and around 17 progressor patients.

This specimen was peripheral blood mononuclear cells (PBMCs), taken at new diagnosis, from a patient treated with antithyroid drugs. This clonotype was sampled from a woman aged 25-40 years with Graves disease. Donor details come from another sample of the same person, matched by shared clones. The receptor chain draws on TRBV9 and TRBJ1-2; 6 matching bases give a weak D call of TRBD1. This receptor has the CDR3 CASSEQGAPLYGYTF. The nucleotides read TGTGCCAGCAGCGAACAGGGCGCCCCGCTCTATGGCTACACCTTC.